These T cell receptor beta chains were read from a single sample in a study of blood T cell repertoires in COVID-19. Sequenced by immunoSEQ multiplex PCR; TCRdb stores in-frame clones only, minus some. The profile covers approximately 250,000 clones, with approximately 79% appearing a single time and roughly 4% taken by the ten largest. Source material: PBMCs or T cells enriched from blood (not recorded which). These receptor sequences come from a man younger than 40 with acute COVID-19. CDR3s include the opening cysteine and the closing phenylalanine or tryptophan. The D gene is left open where the match is weak. The listing skips clone size in some rows; elsewhere it reads once, few, many or a size class.

clone size: .
D gene: TRBD2
J gene: TRBJ2-3
CDR3 length: 13
V gene: TRBV29-1
CDR3 protein: CSLKTSRTDTQYF
CDR3 DNA: TGCAGCCTCAAGACTAGCCGCACAGATACGCAGTATTTT

clone size: .
D gene: TRBD2
J gene: TRBJ2-1
CDR3 length: 14
V gene: TRBV19
CDR3 protein: CASRGTSGFNEQFF
CDR3 DNA: TGTGCCAGCCGCGGGACTAGCGGGTTCAATGAGCAGTTCTTC

clone size: .
D gene: .
J gene: TRBJ1-2
CDR3 length: 10
V gene: TRBV19
CDR3 protein: CATGDYGYTF
CDR3 DNA: TGTGCCACAGGGGACTATGGCTACACCTTC

clone size: .
D gene: .
J gene: TRBJ1-4
CDR3 length: 14
V gene: TRBV2
CDR3 protein: CASRDAGYGEKLFF
CDR3 DNA: TGTGCCAGCAGAGACGCGGGCTACGGGGAAAAACTGTTTTTT

clone size: .
D gene: .
J gene: TRBJ1-1
CDR3 length: 12
V gene: TRBV29-1
CDR3 protein: CSARQTNTEAFF
CDR3 DNA: TGCAGCGCAAGACAGACTAACACTGAAGCTTTCTTT

clone size: .
D gene: .
J gene: TRBJ1-1
CDR3 length: 13
V gene: TRBV12-3/TRBV12-4
CDR3 protein: CASSLSGNTEAFF
CDR3 DNA: TGTGCCAGCAGTTTATCGGGAAACACTGAAGCTTTCTTT

clone size: medium-sized
D gene: TRBD2
J gene: TRBJ2-2
CDR3 length: 19
V gene: TRBV11-1
CDR3 protein: CASSLADLLAAPNTGELFF
CDR3 DNA: TGTGCCAGCAGCTTAGCCGATTTACTAGCGGCGCCGAACACCGGGGAGCTGTTTTTT

clone size: .
D gene: TRBD1
J gene: TRBJ1-1
CDR3 length: 13
V gene: TRBV10-1
CDR3 protein: CASRGGQGAEAFF
CDR3 DNA: TGCGCCAGCAGGGGTGGACAGGGGGCTGAAGCTTTCTTT

clone size: .
D gene: TRBD2
J gene: TRBJ2-2
CDR3 length: 18
V gene: TRBV28
CDR3 protein: CASSLLVSSGANTGELFF
CDR3 DNA: TGTGCCAGCAGTTTATTGGTGTCTAGCGGTGCGAACACCGGGGAGCTGTTTTTT

clone size: .
D gene: TRBD1
J gene: TRBJ2-4
CDR3 length: 15
V gene: TRBV5-5
CDR3 protein: CASSLRTGFYDIQYF
CDR3 DNA: TGTGCCAGCAGCTTAAGGACAGGGTTTTATGACATTCAGTACTTC

clone size: .
D gene: .
J gene: TRBJ2-3
CDR3 length: 13
V gene: TRBV2
CDR3 protein: CASSGESSDTQYF
CDR3 DNA: TGTGCCAGCAGTGGAGAATCTTCAGATACGCAGTATTTT

clone size: .
D gene: .
J gene: TRBJ1-4
CDR3 length: 14
V gene: TRBV30
CDR3 protein: CAGGPGEGGEKLFF
CDR3 DNA: TGTGCCGGGGGACCCGGGGAAGGGGGAGAAAAACTGTTTTTT

clone size: .
D gene: .
J gene: TRBJ1-2
CDR3 length: 13
V gene: TRBV10-2
CDR3 protein: CASREGGFYGYTF
CDR3 DNA: TGCGCCAGCCGTGAAGGAGGCTTCTATGGCTACACCTTC

clone size: .
D gene: TRBD1
J gene: TRBJ2-1
CDR3 length: 13
V gene: TRBV19
CDR3 protein: CASSSDRGNEQFF
CDR3 DNA: TGTGCCAGTAGTAGCGACAGGGGTAATGAGCAGTTCTTC

clone size: .
D gene: TRBD2
J gene: TRBJ2-1
CDR3 length: 15
V gene: TRBV29-1
CDR3 protein: CSVTLLGGGYNEQFF
CDR3 DNA: TGCAGCGTCACCCTCCTTGGCGGGGGATACAATGAGCAGTTCTTC

clone size: .
D gene: TRBD2
J gene: TRBJ2-2
CDR3 length: 13
V gene: TRBV6-5
CDR3 protein: CAGRLAETGELFF
CDR3 DNA: TGTGCCGGCAGACTAGCAGAGACCGGGGAGCTGTTTTTT

clone size: .
D gene: .
J gene: TRBJ1-4
CDR3 length: 15
V gene: TRBV5-8
CDR3 protein: CASSLGTRGNEKLFF
CDR3 DNA: TGTGCCAGCAGCTTGGGGACACGGGGGAATGAAAAACTGTTTTTT

clone size: .
D gene: TRBD2
J gene: TRBJ2-3
CDR3 length: 17
V gene: TRBV6-6
CDR3 protein: CASSQSPGLAGADTQYF
CDR3 DNA: TGTGCCAGCAGTCAGTCCCCGGGACTAGCGGGAGCAGATACGCAGTATTTT

clone size: .
D gene: .
J gene: TRBJ2-2
CDR3 length: 14
V gene: TRBV11-2
CDR3 protein: CASSIHSNAGELFF
CDR3 DNA: TGTGCCAGCAGCATCCATAGTAATGCCGGGGAGCTGTTTTTT

clone size: .
D gene: TRBD2
J gene: TRBJ2-1
CDR3 length: 17
V gene: TRBV19
CDR3 protein: CASSMEGSGSQGNEQFF
CDR3 DNA: TGTGCCAGTAGTATGGAGGGTAGCGGGAGCCAAGGCAATGAGCAGTTCTTC

clone size: .
D gene: .
J gene: TRBJ2-3
CDR3 length: 15
V gene: TRBV2
CDR3 protein: CASSPLTSPGSTQYF
CDR3 DNA: TGTGCCAGCTCGCCCTTAACCTCTCCGGGAAGTACGCAGTATTTT

clone size: .
D gene: TRBD1
J gene: TRBJ1-2
CDR3 length: 13
V gene: TRBV5-1
CDR3 protein: CASSLVQGAGYTF
CDR3 DNA: TGCGCCAGCAGCTTGGTCCAGGGGGCTGGCTACACCTTC

clone size: .
D gene: .
J gene: TRBJ1-2
CDR3 length: 13
V gene: TRBV6-5
CDR3 protein: CASSYRLKGGYTF
CDR3 DNA: TGTGCCAGCAGTTACCGACTGAAAGGCGGCTACACCTTC

clone size: once
D gene: TRBD1
J gene: TRBJ1-5
CDR3 length: 14
V gene: TRBV19
CDR3 protein: CASEPGQGTQPQHF
CDR3 DNA: TGTGCCAGTGAACCGGGACAGGGTACTCAGCCCCAGCATTTT

clone size: .
D gene: .
J gene: TRBJ1-2
CDR3 length: 15
V gene: TRBV19
CDR3 protein: CASSIDAQGKNGYTF
CDR3 DNA: TGTGCCAGTAGTATAGATGCCCAGGGGAAGAATGGCTACACCTTC

clone size: once
D gene: .
J gene: TRBJ2-4
CDR3 length: 16
V gene: TRBV19
CDR3 protein: CASSIDTGSRANIQYF
CDR3 DNA: TGTGCCAGTAGTATAGACACGGGGTCCCGGGCAAACATTCAGTACTTC

clone size: .
D gene: TRBD1
J gene: TRBJ1-3
CDR3 length: 18
V gene: TRBV4-1
CDR3 protein: CASSQPAQGTSSGNTIYF
CDR3 DNA: TGCGCCAGCAGCCAACCCGCACAGGGGACTAGCTCTGGAAACACCATATATTTT

clone size: many
D gene: .
J gene: TRBJ2-5
CDR3 length: 12
V gene: TRBV6-8
CDR3 protein: CASSYSSLSQYF
CDR3 DNA: TGTGCCAGCAGTTACTCGAGCCTAAGCCAGTACTTC

clone size: .
D gene: .
J gene: TRBJ2-1
CDR3 length: 14
V gene: TRBV5-1
CDR3 protein: CASRADPGVNEQFF
CDR3 DNA: TGTGCCAGCAGGGCGGATCCCGGAGTCAATGAGCAGTTCTTC

clone size: .
D gene: TRBD2
J gene: TRBJ2-2
CDR3 length: 20
V gene: TRBV9
CDR3 protein: CASSASGRVPRNTLTGELFF
CDR3 DNA: TGTGCCAGCAGCGCTAGCGGGAGGGTACCCAGAAATACTCTCACCGGGGAGCTGTTTTTT

clone size: once
D gene: .
J gene: TRBJ1-1
CDR3 length: 12
V gene: TRBV4-2
CDR3 protein: CASSQGGHGAFF
CDR3 DNA: TGTGCCAGCAGCCAGGGGGGGCACGGAGCTTTCTTT